The 26 T cell receptor beta chains below all came from one sample that was sequenced in a study of shared clonotypes between healthy human individuals. The method was immunoSEQ multiplex PCR; TCRdb's version includes in-frame clones alone and lacks a portion of them. The data hold 900,000 to 1,200,000 clones, with 78% observed a single time. The sample comprised memory CD4+ T cells from PBMCs. Subset meaning: CD45RA-negative fraction. Receptor source: a man younger than 35 in good health. Some clones in this sample may be carry-over from other donors' samples.

This sequence joins TRBV5-6 and TRBJ2-7; 7 bases match TRBD2. V trimming: 0 bases; J trimming: 6 bases; junction bases outside the gene matches: 15. CDR1 SGHDT and CDR2 YYEEEE come from the germline V gene. The CDR3 is 17 amino acids. CDR3 amino acids: CASSLAGGAGDYVEQYF. Here the CDR3 DNA reads TGTGCCAGCAGCTTGGCCGGAGGGGCGGGGGACTACGTCGAGCAGTACTTC.

V usage is TRBV30 and J usage is TRBJ2-3; 7 bases match TRBD1. The germline gives CDR1 GTSNPN, CDR2 SVGIG (reference sequence). The J segment lost 4 bases and the V segment lost 1 base, leaving 2 bases of the junction unmatched. The CDR3 contains 13 residues. CDR3 loop: CAWSGQGPDTQYF. CDR3 sequence (DNA): TGTGCCTGGAGTGGACAGGGCCCAGATACGCAGTATTTT. Full variable domain (rest looked up from reference TRBV30 and TRBJ2-3): SQTIHQWPATLVQPVGSPLSLECTVEGTSNPNLYWYRQAAGRGLQLLFYSVGIGQISSEVPQNLSASRPQDRQFILSSKKLLLSDSGFYLCAWSGQGPDTQYFGPGTRLTVL.

V is TRBV7-3 and J is TRBJ2-1, with 7 bases matching TRBD2. The germline V gene encodes CDR1 SGHTA and CDR2 FQGTGA. V dropped 2 bases and J dropped 7; count of bases not matched to a gene: 8. This CDR3 spans 15 amino acids. CDR3 in DNA: TGTGCCAGCAGCTTACTAGCGGTCGGGCGAAATGAGCAGTTCTTC. Protein: CASSLLAVGRNEQFF.

This clone showed up just a few times. J is TRBJ2-1 and V is TRBV4-2, with D perhaps TRBD2 (7 bases). Trimming took 5 bases from V and 7 from J, leaving 15 bases between them. Per the germline V gene, CDR1 is LGHNA and CDR2 is YNFKEQ. The CDR3 covers 14 residues. The CDR3 region is CASSARGAGNEQFF. CDR3 DNA sequence: TGTGCCAGCAGCGCCCGGGGGGCCGGGAATGAGCAGTTCTTC.

V gene TRBV11-2 combines with J gene TRBJ2-5, with D hard to call. CDR3 size: 13 residues. Trimming took off 5 bases at V and 2 bases at J, with 9 bases between the two ends. Germline lookup yields CDR1 SGHAT and CDR2 FQNNGV. DNA for the CDR3: TGTGCCAGCAGCAGTAAACGGCAAGAGACCCAGTACTTC. Protein product: CASSSKRQETQYF.

The CDR3 DNA reads TGCGCCAGCAGCAAAGAACAGGGGATGAACACTGAAGCTTTCTTT. Translating it yields CASSKEQGMNTEAFF. This chain connects TRBV5-1 to TRBJ1-1; 7 bases line up with TRBD1. CDR1 is SGHRS, CDR2 YFSETQ, per germline. This CDR3 is built from 15 residues. The ends lost 4 bases at V and 0 bases at J; junction bases unmatched: 6.

The chain couples TRBV19 to TRBJ1-3; D not certain. V shed 3 bases and J shed 1 base, with 13 bases lying between them. The V gene's germline CDR1 is LNHDA and CDR2 SQIVND (reference sequence). The CDR3 is 16 amino acids. This CDR3 is CASSIRYRQSGNTIYF. The CDR3 DNA sequence: TGTGCCAGTAGTATTCGGTATAGGCAATCTGGAAACACCATATATTTT.

This chain links TRBV19 with TRBJ2-1, with D possibly TRBD2 on 6 matching bases. CDR1 LNHDA and CDR2 SQIVND come from the germline V gene (reference sequence). Trimming removed 8 bases at V and 9 bases at J, with 20 bases between. CDR3 size: 14 residues. CDR3 nucleotides: TGTGCCAGTCGCACTAGCAACGGAGGAGGTGAGCAGTTCTTC. The encoded protein is CASRTSNGGGEQFF.

This clone has a single count. The chain has TRBV10-1 and TRBJ2-3; D call uncertain. CDR1 is WNHNN, CDR2 SYGVQD, per germline (reference sequence). V was shortened by 3 bases and J by 1 base, with 8 bases between the two germline ends. The CDR3 length is 14 residues. The DNA for the CDR3 is TGCGCCAGCAGTGAAGCACTCCGCACAGATACGCAGTATTTT. As protein: CASSEALRTDTQYF.

This clone was observed a single time. The chain uses TRBV2 and TRBJ2-7; 9 bases match TRBD1. Looked up from germline, CDR1 is SNHLY and CDR2 is FYNNEI. V shed 8 bases, J shed 3 bases, and the junction held 11 bases outside the gene matches. The CDR3 loop spans 15 amino acids. In nucleotides, the CDR3 is TGTGCCAGCGAAATCGGGACAGGGAGGGTCTACGAGCAGTACTTC. Residues: CASEIGTGRVYEQYF. The full variable domain, rest sourced from reference TRBV2 and TRBJ2-7, is EPEVTQTPSHQVTQMGQEVILRCVPISNHLYFYWYRQILGQKVEFLVSFYNNEISEKSEIFDDQFSVERPDGSNFTLKIRSTKLEDSAMYFCASEIGTGRVYEQYFGPGTRLTVT.

This clone was found once. The chain joins TRBV29-1 to TRBJ1-1; no reliable D call. This CDR3 contains 14 residues. Per germline, CDR1 SQVTM and CDR2 ANQGSEA. V was trimmed by 2 bases and J by 1 base, leaving 11 bases between them. CDR3 residues: CSVESRLSNTEAFF. Written as DNA, the CDR3 is TGCAGCGTTGAATCCAGGCTCTCGAACACTGAAGCTTTCTTT. The full variable domain, with the rest looked up from reference TRBV29-1 and TRBJ1-1, is SAVISQKPSRDICQRGTSLTIQCQVDSQVTMMFWYRQQPGQSLTLIATANQGSEATYESGFVIDKFPISRPNLTFSTLTVSNMSPEDSSIYLCSVESRLSNTEAFFGQGTRLTVV.

The chain is built from TRBV29-1 and TRBJ1-1; D might be TRBD1 (6 bases). The germline V gene has CDR1 SQVTM and CDR2 ANQGSEA. The CDR3 has 12 residues. V dropped 7 bases and J dropped 2 bases, with 11 bases sitting between them. In nucleotides, the CDR3 is TGCAGCGCCGGACAGAGCAACACTGAAGCTTTCTTT. It specifies CSAGQSNTEAFF.

V is TRBV30 and J is TRBJ1-4; tentatively, D is TRBD1 (6 bases). The ends were cut back, 0 bases at V and 5 bases at J, with 10 bases in the middle. Germline CDR1 is GTSNPN and CDR2 is SVGIG (reference sequence). The CDR3 has 14 residues. CDR3 region: CAWSVGQGNEKLFF. The DNA of the CDR3 is TGTGCCTGGAGTGTAGGCCAGGGGAATGAAAAACTGTTTTTT.

The CDR3 coding sequence is TGTGCCAGCAGTTTTAGGTCACAGGGCTACACCGGGGAGCTGTTTTTT. Residues: CASSFRSQGYTGELFF. The V call is TRBV27, the J call TRBJ2-2, with D possibly TRBD1 on 6 matching bases. This CDR3 has 16 amino acids. The ends were cut back, 3 bases at V and 3 bases at J, with 14 bases in the middle. From germline, CDR1 is MNHEY and CDR2 SMNVEV (reference sequence).

The V call is TRBV2, the J call TRBJ1-1; TRBD1 might be the D (5 bases). V was pared by 6 bases and J by 3 bases, with 14 bases between. The CDR3 totals 14 residues. Germline V gene sequence: CDR1 SNHLY, CDR2 FYNNEI. The CDR3 loop is CASRGTSQDTEAFF. The CDR3 DNA follows: TGTGCCAGCAGGGGGACCTCTCAGGACACTGAAGCTTTCTTT.

This chain uses TRBV28 with TRBJ2-7; D is possibly TRBD1 or TRBD2 (5 bases each). Germline V gene sequence: CDR1 MDHEN, CDR2 SYDVKM. This CDR3 contains 16 residues. With 6 bases removed from V and 3 bases from J, the gap between germline ends came to 21 bases. The CDR3 bases are TGTGCCAGCAGACCCCCCGGGGCAGGGTCTAGCTACGAGCAGTACTTC. Amino acids: CASRPPGAGSSYEQYF.

The chain is built from TRBV5-1 and TRBJ1-1, with D maybe TRBD1 (6 bases). The germline V gene encodes CDR1 SGHRS and CDR2 YFSETQ. The length of the CDR3 is 15 residues. Trimming shortened V by 0 bases and J by 4 bases, and 13 bases separated the two germline ends. CDR3 DNA: TGCGCCAGCAGCTTGGTTTTACAGGGCGGCACTGAAGCTTTCTTT. Protein product: CASSLVLQGGTEAFF.

The V call is TRBV28, the J call TRBJ2-4; possibly TRBD1 for D (6 bases). The germline V gene has CDR1 MDHEN and CDR2 SYDVKM. V gave up 5 bases and J gave up 6 bases, with 14 bases separating them. This CDR3 contains 14 residues. This chain's CDR3 is CASSTPGQRNIQYF. DNA for the CDR3: TGTGCCAGCAGTACCCCGGGACAACGAAACATTCAGTACTTC.

V usage is TRBV14 and J usage is TRBJ1-1; D is undetermined. Per germline, CDR1 SGHDN and CDR2 FVKESK. The CDR3 runs to 13 residues. Trimming removed 0 bases from V and 2 bases from J, with 4 bases in between. The CDR3 sequence is CASSQESNTEAFF. In DNA, the CDR3 is TGTGCCAGCAGCCAAGAAAGTAACACTGAAGCTTTCTTT.

The count of this clone is one. The chain carries TRBV15 and TRBJ1-2; 8 bases align to TRBD1. Germline V gene data show CDR1 as LNHNV and CDR2 as YYDKDF (reference sequence). With 4 bases clipped from V and 6 bases from J, the junction kept 22 bases outside the gene matches. CDR3 length equals 19 residues. The CDR3 loop reads CATSTSPHGQGGVFDGYTF. CDR3 sequence (DNA): TGTGCCACCAGCACTTCTCCCCACGGACAGGGAGGGGTTTTCGATGGCTACACCTTC.

V usage is TRBV11-2 and J usage is TRBJ2-2; 12 bases agree with TRBD2. This CDR3 spans 17 amino acids. The V gene end was trimmed by 4 bases and the J gene end by 8 bases; junction bases not matched to a gene: 11. Germline CDR1 and CDR2: SGHAT and FQNNGV. Here the CDR3 reads CASSSPRLAGDEGELFF. CDR3 DNA sequence: TGTGCCAGCAGCTCACCGAGACTAGCGGGAGACGAGGGGGAGCTGTTTTTT.

The V call is TRBV27, the J call TRBJ2-7; D is uncertain. There are 18 residues in the CDR3. Trimming stripped 5 bases from V and 4 bases from J, with 27 bases between. Germline-derived CDR1 and CDR2 are MNHEY and SMNVEV (reference sequence). The CDR3 sequence is CASSPLGSQVHIQYEQYF. CDR3 nucleotides: TGTGCCAGCAGTCCCCTCGGGTCCCAAGTACACATTCAATACGAGCAGTACTTC.

The gene calls are TRBV5-1 and TRBJ1-1; unclear D gene. In germline, CDR1 is SGHRS, CDR2 YFSETQ. V was pared by 5 bases and J by 4 bases, with 9 bases between. The CDR3 loop spans 12 amino acids. CDR3 DNA: TGCGCCAGCAGGGGTACGGCCACTGAAGCTTTCTTT. It specifies CASRGTATEAFF.

This clone was seen only a few times. The gene calls are TRBV19 and TRBJ2-2; TRBD1 agrees at 10 bases. Germline loops: CDR1 LNHDA, CDR2 SQIVND (reference sequence). The ends lost 5 bases at V and 8 bases at J; junction bases unmatched: 8. CDR3 length: 15 residues. CDR3 sequence reads: CASSSVTGGIGELFF. CDR3 coding DNA: TGTGCCAGTAGTTCCGTGACAGGGGGCATAGGGGAGCTGTTTTTT.

The V and J genes are TRBV30 and TRBJ1-3; no clear D gene. Germline-derived CDR1 and CDR2 are GTSNPN and SVGIG (reference sequence). The CDR3 contains 15 residues. Trimming pared 0 bases from V and 1 base from J, leaving 10 bases between. The CDR3 is CAWSVVMGSGNTIYF. CDR3 DNA: TGTGCCTGGAGTGTAGTCATGGGGTCTGGAAACACCATATATTTT.

This clone has more than one count but fewer than ten. The chain carries TRBV7-6 and TRBJ2-3, with a weak D call TRBD2 (6 bases). The CDR3 is 15 residues long. The V end lost 7 bases, the J end lost 4 bases, and 18 bases lay between the germline ends. In germline, CDR1 is SGHVS, CDR2 FNYEAQ. CDR3: CASTPTWGVSDTQYF. As DNA, the CDR3 is TGTGCCAGCACCCCAACCTGGGGGGTGTCAGATACGCAGTATTTT.